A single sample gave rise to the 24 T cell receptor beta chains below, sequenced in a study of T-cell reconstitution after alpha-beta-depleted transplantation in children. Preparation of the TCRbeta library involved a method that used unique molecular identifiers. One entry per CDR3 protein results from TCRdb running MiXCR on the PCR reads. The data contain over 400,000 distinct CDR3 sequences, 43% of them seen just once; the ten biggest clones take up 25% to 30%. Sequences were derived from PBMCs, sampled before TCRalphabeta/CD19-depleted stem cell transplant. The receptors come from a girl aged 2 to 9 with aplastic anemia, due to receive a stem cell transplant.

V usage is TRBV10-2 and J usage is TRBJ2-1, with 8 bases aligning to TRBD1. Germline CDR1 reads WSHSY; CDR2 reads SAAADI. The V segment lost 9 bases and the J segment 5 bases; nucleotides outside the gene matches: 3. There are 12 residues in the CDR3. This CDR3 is CASGQGNNEQFF. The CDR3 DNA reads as TGCGCCAGTGGACAGGGCAACAATGAGCAGTTCTTC.

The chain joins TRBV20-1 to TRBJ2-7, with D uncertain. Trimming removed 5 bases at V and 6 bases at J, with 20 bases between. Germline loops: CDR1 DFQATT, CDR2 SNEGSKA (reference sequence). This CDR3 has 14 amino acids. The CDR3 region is CSAFGPEFTGEQYF. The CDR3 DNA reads TGCAGTGCTTTCGGACCGGAGTTTACGGGCGAGCAGTACTTC.

This CDR3 reads CASSLDPKGQPQHF. The DNA for the CDR3 is TGTGCCAGCAGCTTAGATCCTAAAGGGCAGCCCCAGCATTTT. The chain is built from TRBV7-2 and TRBJ1-5, with unresolved D. V was shortened by 1 base and J by 7 bases, with 11 bases between the two germline ends. The CDR3 has 14 residues. CDR1 and CDR2 from the germline V gene are SGHTA and FQGNSA.

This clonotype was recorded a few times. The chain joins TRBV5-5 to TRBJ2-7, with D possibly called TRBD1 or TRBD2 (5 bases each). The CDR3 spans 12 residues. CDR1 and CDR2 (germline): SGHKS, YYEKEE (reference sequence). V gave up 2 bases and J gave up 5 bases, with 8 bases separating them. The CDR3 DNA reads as TGTGCCAGCAGCTTCCAGGGAGACGAGCAGTACTTC. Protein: CASSFQGDEQYF.

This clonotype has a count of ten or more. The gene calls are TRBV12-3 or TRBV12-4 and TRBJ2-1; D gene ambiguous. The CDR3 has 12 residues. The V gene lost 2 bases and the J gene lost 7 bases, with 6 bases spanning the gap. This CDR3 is CASSLPENEQFF. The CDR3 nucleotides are TGTGCCAGCAGTTTACCGGAAAATGAGCAGTTCTTC.

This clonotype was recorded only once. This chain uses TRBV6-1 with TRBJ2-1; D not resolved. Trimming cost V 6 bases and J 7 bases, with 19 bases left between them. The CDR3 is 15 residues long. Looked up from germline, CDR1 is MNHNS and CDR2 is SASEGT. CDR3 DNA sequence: TGTGCCAGCAGCCCTCTCATGTTGGGCCTAAATGAGCAGTTCTTC. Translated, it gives CASSPLMLGLNEQFF.

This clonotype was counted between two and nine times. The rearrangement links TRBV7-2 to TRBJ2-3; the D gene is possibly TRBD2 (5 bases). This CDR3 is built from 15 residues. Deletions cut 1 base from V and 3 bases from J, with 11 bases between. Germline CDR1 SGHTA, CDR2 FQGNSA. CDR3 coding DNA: TGTGCCAGCAGCTTAGGTCCGGGCGGGACAGATACGCAGTATTTT. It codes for CASSLGPGGTDTQYF. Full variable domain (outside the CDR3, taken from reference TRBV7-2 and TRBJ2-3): GAGVSQSPSNKVTEKGKDVELRCDPISGHTALYWYRQSLGQGLEFLIYFQGNSAPDKSGLPSDRFSAERTGGSVSTLTIQRTQQEDSAVYLCASSLGPGGTDTQYFGPGTRLTVL.

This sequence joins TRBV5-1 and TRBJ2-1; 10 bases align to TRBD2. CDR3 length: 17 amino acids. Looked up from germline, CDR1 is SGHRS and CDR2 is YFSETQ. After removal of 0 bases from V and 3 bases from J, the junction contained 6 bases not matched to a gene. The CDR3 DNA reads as TGCGCCAGCAGCTTGGGAGGTAGCGGGGGGTTCTACAATGAGCAGTTCTTC. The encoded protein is CASSLGGSGGFYNEQFF.

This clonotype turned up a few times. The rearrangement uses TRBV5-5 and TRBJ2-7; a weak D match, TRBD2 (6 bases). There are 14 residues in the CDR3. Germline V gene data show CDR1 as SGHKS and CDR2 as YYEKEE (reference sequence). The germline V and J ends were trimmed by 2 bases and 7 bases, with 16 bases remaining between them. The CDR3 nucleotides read TGTGCCAGCAGCTTAATGCGGGACCCGGGGGAGCAGTACTTC. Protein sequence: CASSLMRDPGEQYF. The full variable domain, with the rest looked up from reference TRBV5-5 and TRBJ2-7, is DAGVTQSPTHLIKTRGQQVTLRCSPISGHKSVSWYQQVLGQGPQFIFQYYEKEERGRGNFPDRFSARQFPNYSSELNVNALLLGDSALYLCASSLMRDPGEQYFGPGTRLTVT.

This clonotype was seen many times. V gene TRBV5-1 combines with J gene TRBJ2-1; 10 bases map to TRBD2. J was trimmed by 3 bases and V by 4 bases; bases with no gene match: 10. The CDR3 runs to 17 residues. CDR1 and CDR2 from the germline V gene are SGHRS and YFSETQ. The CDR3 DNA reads TGCGCCAGCAGCAAGGGGGGGACTAGCGTCGGCTACAATGAGCAGTTCTTC. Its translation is CASSKGGTSVGYNEQFF.

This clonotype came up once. The CDR3 sequence is CASSAPGTGGNEQFF. In DNA, the CDR3 is TGTGCCAGCAGCGCCCCAGGGACAGGGGGGAATGAGCAGTTCTTC. This chain links TRBV28 with TRBJ2-1, with 11 bases fitting TRBD1. J gave up 7 bases and V 6 bases, and 8 bases lay outside the gene matches. Germline-derived CDR1 and CDR2 are MDHEN and SYDVKM. The CDR3 has 15 residues.

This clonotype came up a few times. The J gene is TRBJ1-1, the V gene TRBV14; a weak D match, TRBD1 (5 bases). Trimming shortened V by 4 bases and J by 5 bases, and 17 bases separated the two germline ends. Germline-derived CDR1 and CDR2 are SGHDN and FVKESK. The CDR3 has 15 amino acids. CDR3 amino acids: CASSLAGTRRTEAFF. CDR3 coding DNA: TGTGCCAGCAGCCTTGCCGGGACTCGGCGGACTGAAGCTTTCTTT.

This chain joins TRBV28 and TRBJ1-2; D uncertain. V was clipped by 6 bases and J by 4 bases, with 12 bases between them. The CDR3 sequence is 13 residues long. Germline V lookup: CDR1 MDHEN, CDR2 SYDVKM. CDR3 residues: CASSPPTSYGYTF. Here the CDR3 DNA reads TGTGCCAGCAGCCCCCCCACGAGCTATGGCTACACCTTC.

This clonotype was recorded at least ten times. The CDR3 DNA is TGCGCCAGCAGCTTGGCCCGGGCTAGCGGGGTCTCCTACGAGCAGTACTTC. This sequence encodes CASSLARASGVSYEQYF. The gene calls are TRBV5-1 and TRBJ2-7, with 9 bases identical to TRBD2. This CDR3 has 17 amino acids. Germline trimming cut 0 bases from V and 0 bases from J; bases unmatched to any gene: 7. CDR1 is SGHRS and CDR2 is YFSETQ in the germline V gene.

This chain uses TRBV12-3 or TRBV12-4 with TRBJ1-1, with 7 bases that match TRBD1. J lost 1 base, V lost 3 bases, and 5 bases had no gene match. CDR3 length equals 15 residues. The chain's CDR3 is CASSLRGQTNTEAFF. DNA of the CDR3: TGTGCCAGCAGTTTGAGGGGACAGACGAACACTGAAGCTTTCTTT.

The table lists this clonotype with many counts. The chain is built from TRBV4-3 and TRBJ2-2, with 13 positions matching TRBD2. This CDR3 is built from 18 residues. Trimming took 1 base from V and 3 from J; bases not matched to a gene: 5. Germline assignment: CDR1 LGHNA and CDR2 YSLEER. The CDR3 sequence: CASSQGTSGSTYTGELFF. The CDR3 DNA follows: TGCGCCAGCAGCCAAGGGACTAGCGGGAGTACGTACACCGGGGAGCTGTTTTTT.

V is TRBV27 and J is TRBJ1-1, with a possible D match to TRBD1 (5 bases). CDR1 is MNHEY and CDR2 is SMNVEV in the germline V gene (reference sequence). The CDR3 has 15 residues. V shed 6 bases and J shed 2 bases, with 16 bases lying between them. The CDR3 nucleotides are TGTGCCAGCAGCCGCTTACGACAGAAAAACACTGAAGCTTTCTTT. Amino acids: CASSRLRQKNTEAFF.

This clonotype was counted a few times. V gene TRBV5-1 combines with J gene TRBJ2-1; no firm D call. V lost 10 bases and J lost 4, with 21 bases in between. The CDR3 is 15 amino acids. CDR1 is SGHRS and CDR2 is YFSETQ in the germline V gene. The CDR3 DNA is TGCGCCTCCTCAGTTCCTGAAGCAATATACAATGAGCAGTTCTTC. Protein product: CASSVPEAIYNEQFF.

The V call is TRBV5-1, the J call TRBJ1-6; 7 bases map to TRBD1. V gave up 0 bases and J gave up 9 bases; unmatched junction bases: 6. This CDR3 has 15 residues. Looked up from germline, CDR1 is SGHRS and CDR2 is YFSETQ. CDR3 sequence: CASSLDRGGGSPLHF. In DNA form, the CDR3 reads TGCGCCAGCAGCTTGGACAGGGGAGGGGGTTCACCCCTCCACTTT.

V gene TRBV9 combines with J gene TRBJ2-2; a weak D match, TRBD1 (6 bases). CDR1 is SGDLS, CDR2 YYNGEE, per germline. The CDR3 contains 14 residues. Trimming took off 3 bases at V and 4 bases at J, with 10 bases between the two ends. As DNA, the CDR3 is TGTGCCAGCAGCGCCGGGACACCCACCGGGGAGCTGTTTTTT. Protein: CASSAGTPTGELFF.

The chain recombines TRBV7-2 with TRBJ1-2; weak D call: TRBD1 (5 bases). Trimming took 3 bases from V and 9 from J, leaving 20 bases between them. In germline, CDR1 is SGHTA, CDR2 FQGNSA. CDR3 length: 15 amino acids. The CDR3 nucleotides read TGTGCCAGCAGCTTGGAGGGGCCTAGCCTATGGAGCTACACCTTC. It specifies CASSLEGPSLWSYTF.

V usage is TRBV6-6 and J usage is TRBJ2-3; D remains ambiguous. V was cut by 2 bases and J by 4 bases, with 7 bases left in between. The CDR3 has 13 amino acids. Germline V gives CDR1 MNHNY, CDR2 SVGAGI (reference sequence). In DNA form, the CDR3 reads TGTGCCAGCAGTTACGTGGAATCAGATACGCAGTATTTT. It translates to CASSYVESDTQYF.

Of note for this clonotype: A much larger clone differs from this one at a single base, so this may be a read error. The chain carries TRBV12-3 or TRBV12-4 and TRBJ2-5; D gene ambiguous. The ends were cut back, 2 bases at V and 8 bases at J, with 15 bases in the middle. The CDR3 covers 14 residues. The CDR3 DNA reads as TGTGCCAGCAGTTTACTAGTAAGCCACGACACCCAGTACTTC. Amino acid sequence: CASSLLVSHDTQYF.

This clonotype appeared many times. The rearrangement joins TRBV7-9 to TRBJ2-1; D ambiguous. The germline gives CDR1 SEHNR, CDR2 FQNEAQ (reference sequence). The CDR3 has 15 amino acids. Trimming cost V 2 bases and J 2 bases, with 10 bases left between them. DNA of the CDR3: TGTGCCAGCAGCTTAAGCGAAGTGACCTACAATGAGCAGTTCTTC. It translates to CASSLSEVTYNEQFF.